A single sample is the source of the 21 T cell receptor beta chains below, sequenced in a study of shared clonotypes between healthy human individuals. Sequencing was performed with immunoSEQ multiplex PCR; in TCRdb, only in-frame clones are kept and a portion is missing. The sample carries 600,000 to 800,000 clones, approximately 72% recorded once. Sequencing was performed on memory CD4+ T cells sorted from blood. Regarding subset: CD45RA-negative fraction. These receptors were collected from a woman under 40 in good health.

The chain couples TRBV5-1 to TRBJ1-5; D gene uncertain. The V gene's germline CDR1 is SGHRS and CDR2 YFSETQ. Trimming stripped 1 base from V and 3 bases from J, with 11 bases between. The CDR3 runs 15 residues. In nucleotides, the CDR3 is TGCGCCAGCAGCTTGTCCGGGATTTCCAATCAGCCCCAGCATTTT. This gives the protein CASSLSGISNQPQHF.

As concerns this clone: A read error may account for a junction end that differs from germline. This rearrangement joins TRBV7-2 to TRBJ2-7; 7 nucleotides agree with TRBD2. Germline CDR1 is SGHTA and CDR2 is FQGNSA. The CDR3 sequence is 15 residues long. The CDR3 loop is CASSLAGLSSSEQYF. The CDR3, as DNA: TGTGCCAGCAGCTTGGCGGGACTATCCTCCTCCGAGCAGTACTTC.

This clone came up once. J is TRBJ1-1 and V is TRBV7-2; D gene unclear. The CDR3 totals 16 residues. Trimming cost V 2 bases and J 3 bases, with 16 bases left between them. CDR1 and CDR2 from the germline V gene are SGHTA and FQGNSA. CDR3 amino acids: CASSLNVRGRDTEAFF. The CDR3 region has the DNA TGTGCCAGCAGCTTAAATGTTAGAGGTCGCGACACTGAAGCTTTCTTT.

This sequence joins TRBV5-1 and TRBJ2-7; 9 bases line up with TRBD1. The V gene's germline CDR1 is SGHRS and CDR2 YFSETQ. The CDR3 loop spans 14 amino acids. The trim removed 2 bases at V and 4 bases at J, leaving 4 bases unmatched. This chain's CDR3 is CASSFGTGFYEQYF. Written as DNA, the CDR3 is TGCGCCAGCAGCTTTGGGACAGGGTTTTACGAGCAGTACTTC.

In this sample, this clone turned up many times. CDR3 in DNA: TGCGCCAGCAGTGAGTCTAGCGGGAGTCTGGATGAGCAGTTCTTC. Its protein product is CASSESSGSLDEQFF. This chain links TRBV10-2 with TRBJ2-1, with TRBD2 matching 9 bases. The CDR3 runs 15 residues. V was clipped by 0 bases and J by 8 bases; unmatched bases: 5. Looked up from germline, CDR1 is WSHSY and CDR2 is SAAADI.

The chain links TRBV11-2 to TRBJ2-7; TRBD1 agrees at 7 bases. V was pared by 4 bases and J by 7 bases, with 10 bases of the junction left unmatched. The CDR3 extends over 14 amino acids. Germline V CDR1 and CDR2: SGHAT, FQNNGV. The CDR3 region is CASSSRGQLDEQYF. Here the CDR3 DNA reads TGTGCCAGCAGCTCCAGGGGACAGTTGGATGAGCAGTACTTC.

The V gene is TRBV5-8, the J gene TRBJ2-5; D is perhaps TRBD1 or TRBD2 (5 bases each). V was shortened by 5 bases and J by 1 base, with 12 bases between the two germline ends. The CDR3 spans 14 residues. In germline, CDR1 is SGHTS, CDR2 YDEGEE. This CDR3 reads CASRGRQFQETQYF. CDR3 bases: TGTGCCAGCAGGGGACGACAGTTCCAAGAGACCCAGTACTTC. The variable domain in full, completed from reference TRBV5-8 and TRBJ2-5, reads EAGVTQSPTHLIKTRGQQATLRCSPISGHTSVYWYQQALGLGLQFLLWYDEGEERNRGNFPPRFSGRQFPNYSSELNVNALELEDSALYLCASRGRQFQETQYFGPGTRLLVL.

The sample holds a few counts of this clone. The chain uses TRBV2 and TRBJ2-3, with 9 bases lining up with TRBD2. J lost 5 bases, V lost 2 bases, and 5 bases had no gene match. CDR1 and CDR2 from the germline V gene are SNHLY and FYNNEI. The CDR3 contains 15 residues. The CDR3 coding sequence is TGTGCCAGCAGTGAAAGGAGGACTAGCGTAGATACGCAGTATTTT. This translates into CASSERRTSVDTQYF.

The CDR3 region is CASSLKTGGPTYEQYF. The CDR3 DNA reads as TGTGCCAGCAGCCTTAAAACTGGGGGGCCAACCTACGAGCAGTACTTC. This sequence joins TRBV6-6 and TRBJ2-7; D might be TRBD1 or TRBD2, each matching 6 bases. Germline CDR1 is MNHNY and CDR2 is SVGAGI (reference sequence). V was trimmed by 6 bases and J by 2 bases, leaving 20 bases between them. The CDR3 is made up of 16 amino acids.

The sample holds a few counts of this clone. The gene calls are TRBV19 and TRBJ2-7; D tentatively reads TRBD1 or TRBD2 (5 bases each). V lost 10 bases and J lost 0, with 13 bases in between. The CDR3 length is 13 residues. CDR1 and CDR2 from the germline V gene are LNHDA and SQIVND (reference sequence). CDR3 residues: CATLGGSSYEQYF. CDR3 DNA: TGTGCCACCCTTGGGGGAAGCTCCTACGAGCAGTACTTC.

The V and J genes are TRBV6-1 and TRBJ1-1; D not resolved. Germline loops: CDR1 MNHNS, CDR2 SASEGT. This CDR3 has 14 amino acids. The V and J ends lost 2 bases and 3 bases respectively, with 10 bases between them. CDR3 sequence (DNA): TGTGCCAGCAGTGAACTAGGTTTGTACACTGAAGCTTTCTTT. As protein: CASSELGLYTEAFF.

The CDR3 sequence: CASSLNWGSGPYNEQFF. The CDR3 region has the DNA TGTGCCAGCAGTTTAAATTGGGGTAGCGGCCCCTACAATGAGCAGTTCTTC. J is TRBJ2-1 and V is TRBV28; D perhaps matches TRBD2 (6 bases). The CDR3 loop spans 17 amino acids. V lost 2 bases and J lost 2, with 16 bases in between. Germline values: CDR1 MDHEN, CDR2 SYDVKM.

This sequence joins TRBV28 and TRBJ2-7; D not certain. This CDR3 region has 15 residues. V lost 6 bases, J lost 2 bases, and 17 bases lay in between. Germline-derived CDR1 and CDR2 are MDHEN and SYDVKM. In nucleotides, the CDR3 is TGTGCCAGCAGCGACGGATCAACGAAAACCTACGAGCAGTACTTC. Translated: CASSDGSTKTYEQYF.

CDR3 protein: CASSSWTNPAAYEQYF. As DNA, the CDR3 is TGTGCCAGCAGCTCCTGGACCAACCCGGCAGCCTACGAGCAGTACTTC. This chain joins TRBV5-4 and TRBJ2-7; D is unclear. Per the germline V gene, CDR1 is SGHNT and CDR2 is YYREEE (reference sequence). The CDR3 length is 16 residues. V was clipped by 3 bases and J by 2 bases, with 18 bases between them.

The genes are TRBV6-6 and TRBJ1-5; the D is unclear. Trimming removed 0 bases at V and 3 bases at J, with 12 bases between. Germline values: CDR1 MNHNY, CDR2 SVGAGI (reference sequence). This CDR3 contains 16 residues. The CDR3 DNA reads TGTGCCAGCAGTTACTCTGGCCTTACTTCCAATCAGCCCCAGCATTTT. Translated: CASSYSGLTSNQPQHF.

Note on this clone: Other nucleotide sequences from this sample produce the same CDR3. The chain couples TRBV28 to TRBJ2-1; D gene unclear. The V and J ends lost 3 bases and 8 bases respectively, with 2 bases between them. Germline-derived CDR1 and CDR2 are MDHEN and SYDVKM. The CDR3 totals 10 residues. CDR3 loop: CASSFHEQFF. CDR3 in DNA: TGTGCCAGCAGTTTTCATGAGCAGTTCTTC. Looking up the rest from reference TRBV28 and TRBJ2-1 gives the full variable domain: DVKVTQSSRYLVKRTGEKVFLECVQDMDHENMFWYRQDPGLGLRLIYFSYDVKMKEKGDIPEGYSVSREKKERFSLILESASTNQTSMYLCASSFHEQFFGPGTRLTVL.

V and J are TRBV7-2 and TRBJ2-7; 9 positions agree with TRBD1. Looked up from germline, CDR1 is SGHTA and CDR2 is FQGNSA. The CDR3 sequence is 16 residues long. V shed 5 bases, J shed 0 bases, and the junction held 8 bases outside the gene matches. CDR3 residues: CASSPRQGESSYEQYF. The CDR3 coding sequence is TGTGCCAGCAGCCCCCGACAGGGGGAGAGCTCCTACGAGCAGTACTTC.

The chain links TRBV9 to TRBJ2-1; TRBD1 is a possible D gene (6 bases). The V end lost 4 bases, the J end lost 2 bases, and 13 bases lay between the germline ends. Germline V gene sequence: CDR1 SGDLS, CDR2 YYNGEE. The CDR3 length is 15 residues. CDR3 nucleotide sequence: TGTGCCAGCAGCACTCAGACAGGTACCTACAATGAGCAGTTCTTC. Amino acids: CASSTQTGTYNEQFF.

The rearrangement uses TRBV19 and TRBJ2-7, with D perhaps TRBD1 (6 bases). The V and J ends lost 2 bases and 4 bases respectively, with 33 bases between them. The CDR3 is made up of 21 amino acids. CDR1 and CDR2 (germline): LNHDA, SQIVND (reference sequence). DNA for the CDR3: TGTGCCAGTAGTATACCCCTTGCCCCCCCAGGGGAATATGGGCCGCCTTACGAGCAGTACTTC. It is translated as CASSIPLAPPGEYGPPYEQYF.

The CDR3 DNA reads as TGTGCCAGCATTCCGAAAAAGCGGGAGGGCCCCGAGCAGTACTTC. It codes for CASIPKKREGPEQYF. This chain joins TRBV6-1 and TRBJ2-7, with 10 nucleotides matching TRBD2. The germline V gene has CDR1 MNHNS and CDR2 SASEGT. The CDR3 extends over 15 amino acids. The V gene end was trimmed by 7 bases and the J gene end by 6 bases; junction bases not matched to a gene: 12.

The rearrangement links TRBV27 to TRBJ2-7; 8 bases line up with TRBD2. In germline, CDR1 is MNHEY, CDR2 SMNVEV (reference sequence). Unmatched junction bases numbered 10, after V lost 5 bases and J lost 4 bases. This CDR3 comprises 15 residues. The CDR3 sequence: CASSPTGLDSYEQYF. CDR3 nucleotide sequence: TGTGCCAGCAGTCCAACGGGACTAGATTCTTACGAGCAGTACTTC.